A single sample is the source of the 27 T cell receptor beta chains below, sequenced in a study of cytomegalovirus exposure and HLA in healthy donors. The PCR made use of 60 Vbeta and 13 Jbeta primers. Clones were sequenced by immunoSEQ multiplex PCR, and TCRdb holds only the in-frame ones, with some missing. The table has about 180,000 clones, 82% seen once. Sequencing used PBMCs. These receptors originate from a woman aged 50 to 65 in good health and CMV-seronegative.

The chain recombines TRBV28 with TRBJ2-1, with 7 bases fitting TRBD2. CDR3 length equals 15 residues. With V trimmed by 6 bases and J by 0 bases, 5 bases remained unmatched. CDR1 and CDR2 (germline): MDHEN, SYDVKM. The CDR3 bases are TGTGCCAGCAGGAGGCGGGGGAGCTCCTACAATGAGCAGTTCTTC. This gives the protein CASRRRGSSYNEQFF.

The chain carries TRBV9 and TRBJ1-2; weak D call: TRBD1 (6 bases). The CDR3 runs to 16 residues. Germline V lookup: CDR1 SGDLS, CDR2 YYNGEE. V was trimmed by 3 bases and J by 7 bases, leaving 22 bases between them. In DNA, the CDR3 is TGTGCCAGCAGCGATTCCCGTTTCGGGGGGGGCGGTGGCTACACCTTC. Encoded protein: CASSDSRFGGGGGYTF.

V usage is TRBV4-1 and J usage is TRBJ1-1, with 7 positions matching TRBD1. In germline, CDR1 is MGHRA, CDR2 YSYEKL. The CDR3 covers 17 residues. V was pared by 0 bases and J by 3 bases, with 10 bases of the junction left unmatched. The CDR3 here is CASSQDRRGRGDTEAFF. Written as DNA, the CDR3 is TGCGCCAGCAGCCAAGATCGTCGGGGCAGGGGGGACACTGAAGCTTTCTTT.

This sequence joins TRBV1 and TRBJ2-7; the table assigns TRBD1, which was not confirmed against the DNA. TRBV1 is deemed a pseudogene. The CDR3 totals 14 residues. DNA for the CDR3: TGCACCAGCAGCCAAGTGATCAGCTCCTACGAGCAGTACTTC. It encodes CTSSQVISSYEQYF.

In this sample, this clone turned up once. The chain is built from TRBV19 and TRBJ1-1; D gene uncertain. The CDR3 is 12 amino acids. Germline V lookup: CDR1 LNHDA, CDR2 SQIVND (reference sequence). Trimming cost V 10 bases and J 4 bases, with 13 bases left between them. The CDR3 loop reads CATTLSPTEAFF. The CDR3 DNA is TGTGCCACCACCCTGAGTCCCACTGAAGCTTTCTTT.

V is TRBV5-1 and J is TRBJ2-6; 13 bases agree with TRBD2. Germline CDR1 is SGHRS and CDR2 is YFSETQ. CDR3 size: 18 residues. After removal of 0 bases from V and 4 bases from J, the junction contained 4 bases not matched to a gene. Here the CDR3 reads CASSLAGTSGTGANVLTF. CDR3 nucleotide sequence: TGCGCCAGCAGCTTGGCCGGGACTAGCGGGACGGGGGCCAACGTCCTGACTTTC. Full variable domain (missing parts from reference TRBV5-1 and TRBJ2-6): KAGVTQTPRYLIKTRGQQVTLSCSPISGHRSVSWYQQTPGQGLQFLFEYFSETQRNKGNFPGRFSGRQFSNSRSEMNVSTLELGDSALYLCASSLAGTSGTGANVLTFGAGSRLTVL.

The chain uses TRBV6-1 and TRBJ2-1; D is perhaps TRBD1 (6 bases). Trimming took 3 bases from V and 10 from J, leaving 19 bases between them. Germline V gives CDR1 MNHNS, CDR2 SASEGT. This CDR3 contains 15 residues. The DNA of the CDR3 is TGTGCCAGCAGTGACCGATATCACAGGGTTGGAGAGCAGTTCTTC. It specifies CASSDRYHRVGEQFF.

As concerns this clone: Other nucleotide sequences in the sample specify the same CDR3. V and J are TRBV28 and TRBJ1-5, with no clear D. Germline lookup yields CDR1 MDHEN and CDR2 SYDVKM. Trimming removed 1 base at V and 5 bases at J, with 6 bases between. The CDR3 sequence is 13 residues long. CDR3 amino acids: CASSLYRDQPQHF. In DNA form, the CDR3 reads TGTGCCAGCAGTTTATATCGGGATCAGCCCCAGCATTTT.

The J gene is TRBJ1-4, the V gene TRBV15, with D possibly being TRBD1 (6 bases). CDR3 size: 18 residues. Trimming pared 3 bases from V and 2 bases from J, leaving 19 bases between. Germline assignment: CDR1 LNHNV and CDR2 YYDKDF (reference sequence). The CDR3 DNA reads as TGTGCCACCAGCAGGGTAACAGGGATGGGCAGCACTAATGAAAAACTGTTTTTT. Its translation is CATSRVTGMGSTNEKLFF.

J is TRBJ2-1 and V is TRBV9, with 8 bases identical to TRBD1. The V segment lost 1 base and the J segment 7 bases; nucleotides outside the gene matches: 7. Germline-derived CDR1 and CDR2 are SGDLS and YYNGEE. The CDR3 extends over 15 amino acids. The CDR3 spells CASSVLGRGQNEQFF. The CDR3 bases are TGTGCCAGCAGCGTACTGGGCAGGGGGCAAAATGAGCAGTTCTTC.

The chain links TRBV28 to TRBJ1-4; D unresolved. The CDR3 is 12 amino acids. Germline CDR1 and CDR2: MDHEN and SYDVKM. Trimming cost V 5 bases and J 7 bases, with 8 bases left between them. The CDR3 spells CASSTPVEKLFF. The CDR3 DNA is TGTGCCAGCAGTACCCCGGTTGAAAAACTGTTTTTT.

This chain links TRBV7-6 with TRBJ2-1; tentative D call: TRBD2 (5 bases). The CDR3 length is 13 residues. Trimming left V 1 base short and J 5 bases short, with 6 bases between. Per germline, CDR1 SGHVS and CDR2 FNYEAQ. The CDR3 DNA sequence: TGTGCCAGCAGCTTAGGAGGGCACAATGAGCAGTTCTTC. Amino acid sequence: CASSLGGHNEQFF.

The chain has TRBV30 and TRBJ1-4; D ambiguous. V was clipped by 2 bases and J by 8 bases, with 12 bases between them. Germline V CDR1 and CDR2: GTSNPN, SVGIG (reference sequence). The CDR3 contains 13 residues. In DNA form, the CDR3 reads TGTGCCTGGAGTAGCGCTGCGATCGAAAAACTGTTTTTT. It specifies CAWSSAAIEKLFF.

This clone was detected only once. V is TRBV10-1 and J is TRBJ2-2; 8 bases line up with TRBD2. The CDR3 sequence is 15 residues long. The germline gives CDR1 WNHNN, CDR2 SYGVQD (reference sequence). After removal of 2 bases from V and 6 bases from J, the junction contained 5 bases not matched to a gene. The CDR3 sequence is CASSETGGKAGELFF. CDR3 in DNA: TGCGCCAGCAGTGAGACGGGAGGGAAGGCCGGGGAGCTGTTTTTT.

The CDR3 nucleotides read TGCGCCAGCAGCCAAGATCGGGGCGGGGGATACAATGAGCAGTTCTTC. Its translation is CASSQDRGGGYNEQFF. This chain uses TRBV4-1 with TRBJ2-1; 7 bases line up with TRBD2. Germline CDR1 and CDR2: MGHRA and YSYEKL. Unmatched junction bases numbered 6, after V lost 0 bases and J lost 4 bases. The CDR3 contains 16 residues.

This clone appeared a single time. This rearrangement joins TRBV28 to TRBJ1-4; no definite D call. Germline V gene lookup returns CDR1 MDHEN and CDR2 SYDVKM. CDR3 size: 12 residues. The V and J ends lost 5 bases and 14 bases respectively, with 15 bases between them. This chain's CDR3 is CASSPQIFLLFF. The CDR3 DNA follows: TGTGCCAGCAGTCCACAGATTTTTTTGCTGTTTTTT.

This clone was picked up a small number of times. The rearrangement links TRBV28 to TRBJ1-1; D gene uncertain. Per germline, CDR1 MDHEN and CDR2 SYDVKM. The germline V and J ends were trimmed by 2 bases and 5 bases, with 15 bases remaining between them. The CDR3 spans 15 residues. The CDR3, as DNA: TGTGCCAGCAGTTTAACGGGAAGCGAAGAGACTGAAGCTTTCTTT. This gives the protein CASSLTGSEETEAFF.

The gene calls are TRBV7-8 and TRBJ2-1; TRBD2 agrees at 8 bases. The CDR3 contains 14 residues. V lost 5 bases to trimming and J lost 4 bases; unmatched junction nucleotides: 4. Germline-derived CDR1 and CDR2 are SGHVS and FQNEAQ. CDR3 residues: CASSTGTRYNEQFF. CDR3 coding DNA: TGTGCCAGCAGCACAGGGACTAGATACAATGAGCAGTTCTTC.

V gene TRBV11-2 combines with J gene TRBJ2-1, with 8 bases that match TRBD2. Trimming took 1 base from V and 4 from J; bases not matched to a gene: 3. The germline V gene has CDR1 SGHAT and CDR2 FQNNGV. CDR3 length equals 15 residues. CDR3 nucleotide sequence: TGTGCCAGCAGCTTAGGGGCTAGCGGGTACAATGAGCAGTTCTTC. This encodes CASSLGASGYNEQFF.

This chain uses TRBV18 with TRBJ1-5; 8 bases are a match to TRBD1. Germline loops: CDR1 KGHSH, CDR2 LQKENI. The trim removed 5 bases at V and 6 bases at J, leaving 6 bases unmatched. The CDR3 loop spans 14 amino acids. DNA for the CDR3: TGTGCCAGCTCAAAGGACAGGGTCGGTCAGCCCCAGCATTTT. Its protein is CASSKDRVGQPQHF.

The genes are TRBV28 and TRBJ1-5; 8 nucleotides match TRBD1. J was trimmed by 6 bases and V by 5 bases; bases with no gene match: 6. The CDR3 covers 14 residues. The germline V gene has CDR1 MDHEN and CDR2 SYDVKM. The CDR3 nucleotides read TGTGCCAGCAGTATCGGACAGGGAGTTCAGCCCCAGCATTTT. Translated: CASSIGQGVQPQHF.

This chain links TRBV5-6 with TRBJ2-7; 10 nucleotides match TRBD2. J gave up 3 bases and V 3 bases, and 3 bases lay outside the gene matches. This CDR3 region has 14 residues. CDR1 and CDR2 (germline): SGHDT, YYEEEE. The CDR3 nucleotides read TGTGCCAGCAGCTCACTAGCGGGGCACTACGAGCAGTACTTC. Protein sequence: CASSSLAGHYEQYF.

This chain links TRBV6-5 with TRBJ2-7; perhaps TRBD2 as D (7 bases). V lost 5 bases, J lost 4 bases, and 15 bases lay in between. Germline lookup yields CDR1 MNHEY and CDR2 SVGAGI. The CDR3 is 14 amino acids. The CDR3 region is CASSRGALLYEQYF. CDR3 in DNA: TGTGCCAGCAGTCGGGGGGCCCTTCTTTACGAGCAGTACTTC.

This clone was seen more than once but under ten times. The rearrangement uses TRBV28 and TRBJ1-4; possibly TRBD1 for D (5 bases). Per the germline V gene, CDR1 is MDHEN and CDR2 is SYDVKM. V lost 5 bases and J lost 0, with 13 bases in between. The CDR3 spans 16 residues. The DNA of the CDR3 is TGTGCCAGCAGTACTTTAACAGGAGCAACTAATGAAAAACTGTTTTTT. Encoded protein: CASSTLTGATNEKLFF.

V usage is TRBV5-6 and J usage is TRBJ1-5; D possibly corresponds to TRBD1 (6 bases). The CDR3 has 14 amino acids. Germline V gene data show CDR1 as SGHDT and CDR2 as YYEEEE. Trimming left V 4 bases short and J 3 bases short, with 11 bases between. CDR3 residues: CASSKQGANQPQHF. Written as DNA, the CDR3 is TGTGCCAGCAGCAAACAGGGAGCCAATCAGCCCCAGCATTTT. The whole variable domain, filled in from reference TRBV5-6 and TRBJ1-5, reads DAGVTQSPTHLIKTRGQQVTLRCSPKSGHDTVSWYQQALGQGPQFIFQYYEEEERQRGNFPDRFSGHQFPNYSSELNVNALLLGDSALYLCASSKQGANQPQHFGDGTRLSIL.

This chain uses TRBV18 with TRBJ2-1; D uncertain. Looked up from germline, CDR1 is KGHSH and CDR2 is LQKENI. The V end lost 3 bases, the J end lost 9 bases, and 18 bases lay between the germline ends. CDR3 length equals 15 residues. CDR3 residues: CASSPQSLSVSEQFF. The CDR3 bases are TGTGCCAGCTCACCCCAAAGCCTATCCGTAAGTGAGCAGTTCTTC.

The chain uses TRBV5-1 and TRBJ1-1; D might be TRBD1 (5 bases). CDR3 length equals 15 residues. Germline V gene data show CDR1 as SGHRS and CDR2 as YFSETQ. The V and J ends lost 1 base and 5 bases respectively, with 15 bases between them. The CDR3 DNA reads TGCGCCAGCAGCTTGATTGGAGGGGAAGGGACTGAAGCTTTCTTT. It translates to CASSLIGGEGTEAFF.